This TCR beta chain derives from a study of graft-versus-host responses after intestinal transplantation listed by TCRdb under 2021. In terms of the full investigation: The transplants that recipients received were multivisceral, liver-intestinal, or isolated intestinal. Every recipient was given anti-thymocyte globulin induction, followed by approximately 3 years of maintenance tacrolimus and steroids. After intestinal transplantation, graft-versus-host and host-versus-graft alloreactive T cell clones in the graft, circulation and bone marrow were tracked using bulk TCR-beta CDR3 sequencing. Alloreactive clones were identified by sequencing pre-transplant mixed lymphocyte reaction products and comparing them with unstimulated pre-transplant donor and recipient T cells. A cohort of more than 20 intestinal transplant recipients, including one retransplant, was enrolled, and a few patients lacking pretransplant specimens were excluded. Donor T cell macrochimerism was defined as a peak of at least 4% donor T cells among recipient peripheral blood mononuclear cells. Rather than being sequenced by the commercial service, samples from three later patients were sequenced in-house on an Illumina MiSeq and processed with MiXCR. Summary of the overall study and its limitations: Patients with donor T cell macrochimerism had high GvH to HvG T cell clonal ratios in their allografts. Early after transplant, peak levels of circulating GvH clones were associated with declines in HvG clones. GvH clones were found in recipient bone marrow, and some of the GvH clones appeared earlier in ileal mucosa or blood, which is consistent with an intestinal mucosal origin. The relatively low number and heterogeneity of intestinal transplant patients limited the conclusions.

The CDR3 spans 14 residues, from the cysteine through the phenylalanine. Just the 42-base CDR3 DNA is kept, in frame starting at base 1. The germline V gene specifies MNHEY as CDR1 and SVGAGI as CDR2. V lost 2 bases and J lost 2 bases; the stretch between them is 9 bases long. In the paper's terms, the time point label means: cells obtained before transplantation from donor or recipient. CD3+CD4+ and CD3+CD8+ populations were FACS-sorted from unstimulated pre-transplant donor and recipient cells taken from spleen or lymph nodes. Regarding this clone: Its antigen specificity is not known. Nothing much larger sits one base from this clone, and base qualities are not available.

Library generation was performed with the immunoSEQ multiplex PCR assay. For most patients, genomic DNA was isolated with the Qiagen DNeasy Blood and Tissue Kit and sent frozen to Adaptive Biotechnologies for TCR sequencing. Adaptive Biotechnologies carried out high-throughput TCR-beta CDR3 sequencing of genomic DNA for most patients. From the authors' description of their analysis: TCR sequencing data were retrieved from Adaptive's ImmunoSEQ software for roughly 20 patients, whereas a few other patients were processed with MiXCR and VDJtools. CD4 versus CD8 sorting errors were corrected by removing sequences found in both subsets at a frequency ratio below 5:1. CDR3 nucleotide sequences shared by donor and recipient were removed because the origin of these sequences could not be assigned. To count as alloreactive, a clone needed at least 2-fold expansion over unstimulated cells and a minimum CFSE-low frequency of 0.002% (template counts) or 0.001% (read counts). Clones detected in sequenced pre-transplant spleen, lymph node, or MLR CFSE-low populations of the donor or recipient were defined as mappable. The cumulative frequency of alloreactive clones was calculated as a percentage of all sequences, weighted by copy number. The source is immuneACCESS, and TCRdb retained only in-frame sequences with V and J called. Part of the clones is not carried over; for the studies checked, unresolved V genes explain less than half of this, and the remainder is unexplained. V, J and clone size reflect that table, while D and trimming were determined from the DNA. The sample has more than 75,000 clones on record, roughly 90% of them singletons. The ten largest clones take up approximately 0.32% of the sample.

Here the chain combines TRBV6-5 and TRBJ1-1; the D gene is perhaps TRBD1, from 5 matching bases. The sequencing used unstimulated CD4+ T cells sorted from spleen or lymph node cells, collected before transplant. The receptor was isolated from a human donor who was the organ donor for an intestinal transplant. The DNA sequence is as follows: TGTGCCAGCAGTTACACACAGGCAAACACTGAAGCTTTCTTT. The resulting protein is CASSYTQANTEAFF.